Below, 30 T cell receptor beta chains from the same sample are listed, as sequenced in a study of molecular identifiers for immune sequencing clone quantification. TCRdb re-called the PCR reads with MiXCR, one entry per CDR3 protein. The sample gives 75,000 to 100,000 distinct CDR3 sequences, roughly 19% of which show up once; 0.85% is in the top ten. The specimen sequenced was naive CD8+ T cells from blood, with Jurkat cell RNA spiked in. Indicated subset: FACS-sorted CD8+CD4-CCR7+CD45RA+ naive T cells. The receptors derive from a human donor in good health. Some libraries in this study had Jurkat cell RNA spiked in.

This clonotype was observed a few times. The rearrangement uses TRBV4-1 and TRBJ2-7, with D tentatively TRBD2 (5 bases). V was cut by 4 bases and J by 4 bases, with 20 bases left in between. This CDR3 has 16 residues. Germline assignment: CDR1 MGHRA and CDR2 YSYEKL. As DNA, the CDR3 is TGCGCCAGCAGCCCTGGGGTCAGCGGCATGGAATACGAGCAGTACTTC. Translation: CASSPGVSGMEYEQYF.

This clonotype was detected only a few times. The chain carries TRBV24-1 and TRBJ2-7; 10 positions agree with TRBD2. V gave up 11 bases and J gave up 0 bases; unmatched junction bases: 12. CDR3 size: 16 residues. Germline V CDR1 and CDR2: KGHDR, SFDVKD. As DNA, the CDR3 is TGTGCCAGGAACGAAGCGGGAGGGTCCCCCTCCTACGAGCAGTACTTC. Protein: CARNEAGGSPSYEQYF.

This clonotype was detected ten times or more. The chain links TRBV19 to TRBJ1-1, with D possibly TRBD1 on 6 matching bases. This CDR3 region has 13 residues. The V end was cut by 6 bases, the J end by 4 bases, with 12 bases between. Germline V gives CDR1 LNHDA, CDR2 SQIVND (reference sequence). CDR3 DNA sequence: TGTGCCAGTAGAGAGGGGGGAGTCACTGAAGCTTTCTTT. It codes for CASREGGVTEAFF.

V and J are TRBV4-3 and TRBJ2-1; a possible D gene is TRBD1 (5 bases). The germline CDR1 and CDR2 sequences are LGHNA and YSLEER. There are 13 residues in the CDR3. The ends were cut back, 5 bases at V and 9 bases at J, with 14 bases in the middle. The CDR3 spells CASSTQGWGEQFF. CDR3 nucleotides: TGCGCCAGCAGCACGCAGGGATGGGGTGAGCAGTTCTTC.

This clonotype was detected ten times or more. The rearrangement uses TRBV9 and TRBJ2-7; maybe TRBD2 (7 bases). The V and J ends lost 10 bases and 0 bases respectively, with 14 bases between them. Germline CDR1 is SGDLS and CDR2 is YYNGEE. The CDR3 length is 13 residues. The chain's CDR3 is CASSGGHSYEQYF. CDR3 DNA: TGTGCCTCGTCCGGGGGGCACTCCTACGAGCAGTACTTC.

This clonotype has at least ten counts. The CDR3 DNA sequence: TGTGCCAGCAGCTTGTCCGGGGCCCCCCCCACCCAGTACTTC. This gives the protein CASSLSGAPPTQYF. The chain uses TRBV5-4 and TRBJ2-5; D may match TRBD1 or TRBD2 (5 bases each). V was trimmed by 1 base and J by 8 bases, leaving 15 bases between them. This CDR3 is 14 amino acids long. Germline V gene lookup returns CDR1 SGHNT and CDR2 YYREEE (reference sequence).

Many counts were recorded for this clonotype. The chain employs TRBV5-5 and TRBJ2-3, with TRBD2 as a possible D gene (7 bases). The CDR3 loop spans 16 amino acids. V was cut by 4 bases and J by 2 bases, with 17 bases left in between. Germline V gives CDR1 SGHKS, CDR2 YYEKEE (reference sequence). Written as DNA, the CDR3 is TGTGCCAGCAGCCAAGGGGCGGGGGCCCCCACAGATACGCAGTATTTT. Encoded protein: CASSQGAGAPTDTQYF.

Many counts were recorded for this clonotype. DNA for the CDR3: TGTGCCAGCAGTTTAGCTTTCGTTGGGAGTTACGAGCAGTACTTC. Encoded protein: CASSLAFVGSYEQYF. The chain carries TRBV12-3 or TRBV12-4 and TRBJ2-7; possibly TRBD2 for D (5 bases). Trimming stripped 0 bases from V and 4 bases from J, with 13 bases between. The CDR3 spans 15 residues.

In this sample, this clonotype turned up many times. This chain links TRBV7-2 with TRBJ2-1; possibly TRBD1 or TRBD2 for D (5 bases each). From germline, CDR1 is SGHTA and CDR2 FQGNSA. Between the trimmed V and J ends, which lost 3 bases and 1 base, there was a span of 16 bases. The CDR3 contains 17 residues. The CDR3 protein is CASSFSPGTASYNEQFF. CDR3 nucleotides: TGTGCCAGCAGCTTCTCACCCGGGACCGCTTCCTACAATGAGCAGTTCTTC.

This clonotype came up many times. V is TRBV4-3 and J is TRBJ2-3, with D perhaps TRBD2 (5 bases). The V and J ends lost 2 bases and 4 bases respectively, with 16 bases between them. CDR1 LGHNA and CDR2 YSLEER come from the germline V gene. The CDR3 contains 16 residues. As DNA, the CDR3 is TGCGCCAGCAGCCAAAGTACGGCTAGCAGGTCAGATACGCAGTATTTT. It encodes CASSQSTASRSDTQYF.

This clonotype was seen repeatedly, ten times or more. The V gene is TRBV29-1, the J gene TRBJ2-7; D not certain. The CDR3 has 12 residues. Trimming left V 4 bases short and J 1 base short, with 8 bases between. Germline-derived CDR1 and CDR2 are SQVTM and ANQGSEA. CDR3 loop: CSVVVASYEQYF. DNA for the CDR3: TGCAGCGTTGTGGTTGCTTCCTACGAGCAGTACTTC.

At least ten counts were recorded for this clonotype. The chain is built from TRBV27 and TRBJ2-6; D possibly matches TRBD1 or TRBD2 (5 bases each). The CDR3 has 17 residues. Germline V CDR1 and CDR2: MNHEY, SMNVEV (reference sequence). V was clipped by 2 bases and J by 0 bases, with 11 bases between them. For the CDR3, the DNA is TGTGCCAGCAGTTTAGGGGGACCGAGCTCTGGGGCCAACGTCCTGACTTTC. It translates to CASSLGGPSSGANVLTF.

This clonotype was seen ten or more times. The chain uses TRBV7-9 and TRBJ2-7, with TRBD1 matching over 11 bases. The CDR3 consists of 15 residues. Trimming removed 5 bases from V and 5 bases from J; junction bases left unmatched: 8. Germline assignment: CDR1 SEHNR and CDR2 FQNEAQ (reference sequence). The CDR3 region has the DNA TGTGCCAGCAGCGACAGGACAGGGGGCCGCAACGAGCAGTACTTC. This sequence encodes CASSDRTGGRNEQYF.

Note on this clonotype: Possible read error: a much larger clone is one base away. In nucleotides, the CDR3 is TGTGCCAGCAGCGTAACAGGAATTGGCTACACCTTC. This codes for CASSVTGIGYTF. The chain employs TRBV7-6 and TRBJ1-2, with D possibly matching TRBD1 (5 bases). The CDR3 loop spans 12 amino acids. V lost 5 bases, J lost 7 bases, and 11 bases lay in between. Looked up from germline, CDR1 is SGHVS and CDR2 is FNYEAQ. Looking up the rest from reference TRBV7-6 and TRBJ1-2 gives the full variable domain: GAGVSQSPRYKVTKRGQDVALRCDPISGHVSLYWYRQALGQGPEFLTYFNYEAQQDKSGLPNDRFSAERPEGSISTLTIQRTEQRDSAMYRCASSVTGIGYTFGSGTRLTVV.

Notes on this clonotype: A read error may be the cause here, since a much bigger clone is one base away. The CDR3 nucleotides read TGTGCCAGCAGTATTACAGGGCTCGGCTACGAGCAGTACTTC. Protein product: CASSITGLGYEQYF. V is TRBV27 and J is TRBJ2-7; D possibly corresponds to TRBD1 (6 bases). The CDR3 consists of 14 residues. Per germline, CDR1 MNHEY and CDR2 SMNVEV (reference sequence). V lost 5 bases to trimming and J lost 3 bases, with 14 bases between them.

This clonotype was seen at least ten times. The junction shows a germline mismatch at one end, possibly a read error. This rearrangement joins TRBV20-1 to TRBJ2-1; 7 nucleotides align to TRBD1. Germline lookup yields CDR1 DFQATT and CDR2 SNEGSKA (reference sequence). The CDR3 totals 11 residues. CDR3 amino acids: CSATTGTEQFF. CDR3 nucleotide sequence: TGCAGTGCAACAACCGGGACAGAGCAATTCTTC.

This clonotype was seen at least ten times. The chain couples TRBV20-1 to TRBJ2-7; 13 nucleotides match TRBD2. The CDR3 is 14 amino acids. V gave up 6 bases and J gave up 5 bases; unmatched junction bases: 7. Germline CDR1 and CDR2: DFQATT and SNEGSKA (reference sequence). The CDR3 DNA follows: TGCAGTGCCGTACTAGCGGGAGGGCCCCACGAGCAGTACTTC. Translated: CSAVLAGGPHEQYF.

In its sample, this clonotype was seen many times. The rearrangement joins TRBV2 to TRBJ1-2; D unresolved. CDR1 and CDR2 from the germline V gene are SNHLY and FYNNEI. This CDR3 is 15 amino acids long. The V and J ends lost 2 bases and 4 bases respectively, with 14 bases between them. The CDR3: CASSERYGTGYGYTF. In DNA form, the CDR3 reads TGTGCCAGCAGTGAAAGATACGGCACGGGCTATGGCTACACCTTC.

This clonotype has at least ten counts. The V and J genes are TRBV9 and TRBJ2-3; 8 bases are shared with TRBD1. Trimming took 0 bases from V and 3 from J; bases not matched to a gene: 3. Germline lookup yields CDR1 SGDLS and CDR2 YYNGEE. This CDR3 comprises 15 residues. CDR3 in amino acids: CASSVGQGATDTQYF. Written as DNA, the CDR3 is TGTGCCAGCAGCGTAGGTCAGGGGGCGACAGATACGCAGTATTTT.

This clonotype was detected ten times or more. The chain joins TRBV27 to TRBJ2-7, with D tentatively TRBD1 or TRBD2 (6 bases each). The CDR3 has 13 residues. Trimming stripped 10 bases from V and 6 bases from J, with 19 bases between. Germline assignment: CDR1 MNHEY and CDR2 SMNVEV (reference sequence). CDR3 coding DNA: TGTGCCACTAAATGGAGGGGGTCCCCCGAGCAGTACTTC. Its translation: CATKWRGSPEQYF.

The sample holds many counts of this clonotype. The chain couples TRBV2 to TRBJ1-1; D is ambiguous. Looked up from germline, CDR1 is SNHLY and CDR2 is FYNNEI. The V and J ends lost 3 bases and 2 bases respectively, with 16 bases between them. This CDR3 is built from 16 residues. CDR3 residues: CASSDPYKGTNTEAFF. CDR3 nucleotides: TGTGCCAGCAGTGACCCATACAAGGGCACTAACACTGAAGCTTTCTTT.

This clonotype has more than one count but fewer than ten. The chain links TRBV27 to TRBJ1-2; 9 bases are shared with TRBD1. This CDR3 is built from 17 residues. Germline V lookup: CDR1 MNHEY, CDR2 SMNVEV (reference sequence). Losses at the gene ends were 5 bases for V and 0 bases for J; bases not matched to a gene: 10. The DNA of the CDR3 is TGTGCCAGCAGTCCGGGACAGGGATTTTTTTCTAACTATGGCTACACCTTC. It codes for CASSPGQGFFSNYGYTF.

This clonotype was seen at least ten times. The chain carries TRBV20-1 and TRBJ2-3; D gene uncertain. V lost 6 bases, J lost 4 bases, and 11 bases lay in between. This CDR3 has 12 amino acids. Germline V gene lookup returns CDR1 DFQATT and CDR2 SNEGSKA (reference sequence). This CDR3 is CSAPDVADTQYF. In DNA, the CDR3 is TGCAGTGCCCCTGATGTGGCAGATACGCAGTATTTT.

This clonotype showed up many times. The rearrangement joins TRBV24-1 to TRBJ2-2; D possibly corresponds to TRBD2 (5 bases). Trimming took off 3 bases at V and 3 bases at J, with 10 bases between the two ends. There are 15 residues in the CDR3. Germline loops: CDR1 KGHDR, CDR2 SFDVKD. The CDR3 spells CATSDGSWDTGELFF. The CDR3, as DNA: TGTGCCACCAGTGATGGGAGTTGGGACACCGGGGAGCTGTTTTTT.

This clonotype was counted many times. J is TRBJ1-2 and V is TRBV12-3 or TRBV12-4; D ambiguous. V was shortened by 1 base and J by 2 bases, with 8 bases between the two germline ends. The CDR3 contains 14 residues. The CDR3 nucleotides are TGTGCCAGCAGTTTAGGATCCACCAACTATGGCTACACCTTC. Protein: CASSLGSTNYGYTF.

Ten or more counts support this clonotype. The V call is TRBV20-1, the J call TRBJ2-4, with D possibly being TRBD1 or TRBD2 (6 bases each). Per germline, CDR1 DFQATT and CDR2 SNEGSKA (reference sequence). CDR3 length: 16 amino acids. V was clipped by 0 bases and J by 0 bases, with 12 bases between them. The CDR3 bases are TGCAGTGCTAGAGATCGGGGGCCGGAAGCCAAAAACATTCAGTACTTC. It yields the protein CSARDRGPEAKNIQYF.

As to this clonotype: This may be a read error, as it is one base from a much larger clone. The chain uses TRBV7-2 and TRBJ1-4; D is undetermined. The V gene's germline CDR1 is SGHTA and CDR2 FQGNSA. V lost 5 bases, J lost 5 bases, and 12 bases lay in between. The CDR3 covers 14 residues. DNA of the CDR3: TGTGCCAGCAGCCTCGGACTAGGGAATGAAAAACTGTTTTTT. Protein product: CASSLGLGNEKLFF.

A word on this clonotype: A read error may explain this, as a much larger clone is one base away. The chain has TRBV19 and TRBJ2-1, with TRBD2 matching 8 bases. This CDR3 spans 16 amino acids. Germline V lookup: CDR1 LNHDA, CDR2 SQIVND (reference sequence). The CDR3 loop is CASSRGGRSSYNEQIF. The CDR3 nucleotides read TGTGCCAGTAGTAGAGGCGGGAGGAGCTCCTACAATGAGCAGATCTTC. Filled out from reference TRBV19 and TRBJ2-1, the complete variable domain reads DGGITQSPKYLFRKEGQNVTLSCEQNLNHDAMYWYRQDPGQGLRLIYYSQIVNDFQKGDIAEGYSVSREKKESFPLTVTSAQKNPTAFYLCASSRGGRSSYNEQIFGPGTRLTVL.

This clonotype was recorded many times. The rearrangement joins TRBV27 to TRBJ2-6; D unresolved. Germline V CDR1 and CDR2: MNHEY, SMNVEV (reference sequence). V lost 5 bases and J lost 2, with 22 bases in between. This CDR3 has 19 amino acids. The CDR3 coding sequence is TGTGCCAGCAGTCCGGTTACACCCTCTCAAGCTCCTGGGGCCAACGTCCTGACTTTC. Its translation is CASSPVTPSQAPGANVLTF. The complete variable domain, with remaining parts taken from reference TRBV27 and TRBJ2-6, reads EAQVTQNPRYLITVTGKKLTVTCSQNMNHEYMSWYRQDPGLGLRQIYYSMNVEVTDKGDVPEGYKVSRKEKRNFPLILESPSPNQTSLYFCASSPVTPSQAPGANVLTFGAGSRLTVL.

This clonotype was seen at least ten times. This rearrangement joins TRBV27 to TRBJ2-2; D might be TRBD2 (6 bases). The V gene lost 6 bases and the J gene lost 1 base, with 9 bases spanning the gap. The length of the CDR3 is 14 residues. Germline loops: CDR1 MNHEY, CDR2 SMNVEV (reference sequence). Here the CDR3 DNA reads TGTGCCAGCAGGGGCGGGGTGAACACCGGGGAGCTGTTTTTT. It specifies CASRGGVNTGELFF.